The 5 T cell receptor beta chains listed next were all sequenced from one sample in a study of glioma-infiltrating T cells. TCR alpha and beta CDR3 regions were amplified from RNA using iRepertoire nested multiplex PCR. Using its own MiXCR run on the multiplex PCR reads, TCRdb lists one record per CDR3 protein. Among more than 350,000 distinct CDR3 sequences, 35% to 45% were seen once, and the ten largest hold 12%. The sample taken for sequencing was glioma tissue, nonneoplastic brain tissue, or PBMCs (not recorded which). The receptors here all came from a human donor with low-grade glioma or glioblastoma, undergoing nonglioma brain surgery, or in good health (not recorded which).

J is TRBJ1-5 and V is TRBV6-2 or TRBV6-3, with TRBD1 matching over 9 bases. CDR1 is MNHEY and CDR2 is SVGEGT in the germline V gene. The CDR3 extends over 15 amino acids. With V trimmed by 0 bases and J by 6 bases, 3 bases remained unmatched. The DNA of the CDR3 is TGTGCCAGCAGTTACTCGCCGGGACAGGGTCAGCCCCAGCATTTT. This translates into CASSYSPGQGQPQHF.

As for this clonotype: One base away lies a much larger clone, so this may be a sequencing read error. The chain couples TRBV6-2 or TRBV6-3 to TRBJ2-7; 9 bases agree with TRBD2. Germline CDR1 reads MNHEY; CDR2 reads SVGEGT. The CDR3 length is 14 residues. The CDR3 nucleotides read TGTGCCAGCACCCTAGCGGGACACTCCTACGACCAGTACTTC. This sequence encodes CASTLAGHSYDQYF.

A few counts support this clonotype. The V call is TRBV25-1, the J call TRBJ2-5, with D unclear. The CDR3 covers 13 residues. Trimming removed 7 bases from V and 5 bases from J, with 14 bases in between. From germline, CDR1 is MGHDK and CDR2 SYGVNS. The CDR3 here is CASTKDSDETQYF. CDR3 coding DNA: TGTGCCAGCACCAAAGACTCAGACGAGACCCAGTACTTC.

For this clonotype: A much larger clone lies a single base off, so this may be a read error. This chain links TRBV6-2 or TRBV6-3 with TRBJ2-1, with 13 bases matching TRBD2. CDR1 MNHEY and CDR2 SVGEGT come from the germline V gene. The CDR3 totals 15 residues. The V segment lost 6 bases and the J segment 6 bases; nucleotides outside the gene matches: 5. CDR3 sequence (DNA): TGTGCCAGCAGGCGCGGGACTAGCGGGATCAATGAGCAGTTCTTC. This translates into CASRRGTSGINEQFF.

The rearrangement uses TRBV12-3 or TRBV12-4 and TRBJ1-3; no reliable D call. The CDR3 consists of 15 residues. Trimming shortened V by 3 bases and J by 3 bases, and 12 bases separated the two germline ends. CDR3 sequence: CASSLLSGFGNTIYF. The CDR3 nucleotides are TGTGCCAGCAGTTTGTTATCTGGTTTTGGAAACACCATATATTTT.